The source of this TCR beta chain is a study of control samples from healthy donors and cancer patients. The table came from immunoSEQ multiplex PCR; TCRdb's copy has only in-frame clones and leaves some out. The sample gives tens of thousands of clones, 90% of which show up once; more than 3.5% is in the top ten. Germline assignment: CDR1 SEHNR and CDR2 FQNEAQ (reference sequence). This CDR3 region has 14 residues. V lost 1 base and J 3 bases, leaving 10 bases between the germline ends. The V gene is TRBV7-9, the J gene TRBJ2-7; D may be TRBD2 (5 bases). This TCR was sampled from a woman aged 18-29 years in good health. Sequenced sample: blood. CDR3 in amino acids: CASSLDSGNYEQYF. The CDR3 coding sequence is TGTGCCAGCAGCTTAGATTCGGGAAACTACGAGCAGTACTTC.